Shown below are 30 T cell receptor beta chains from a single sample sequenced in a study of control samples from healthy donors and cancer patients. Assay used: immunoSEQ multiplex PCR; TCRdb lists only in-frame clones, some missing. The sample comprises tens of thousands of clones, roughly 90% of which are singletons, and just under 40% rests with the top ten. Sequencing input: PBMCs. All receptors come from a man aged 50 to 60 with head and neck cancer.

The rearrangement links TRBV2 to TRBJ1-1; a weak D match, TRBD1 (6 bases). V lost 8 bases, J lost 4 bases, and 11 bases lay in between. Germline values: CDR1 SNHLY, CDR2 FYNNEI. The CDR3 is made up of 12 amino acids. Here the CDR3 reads CASDRGSTEAFF. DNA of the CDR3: TGTGCCAGCGATAGGGGGAGCACTGAAGCTTTCTTT.

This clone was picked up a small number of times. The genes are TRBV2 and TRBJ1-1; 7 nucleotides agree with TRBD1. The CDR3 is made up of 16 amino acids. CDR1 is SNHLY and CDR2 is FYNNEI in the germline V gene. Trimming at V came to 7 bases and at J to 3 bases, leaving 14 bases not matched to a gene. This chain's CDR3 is CASNFDPGQSDTEAFF. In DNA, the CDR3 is TGTGCCAGCAATTTCGATCCGGGACAGTCCGACACTGAAGCTTTCTTT.

CDR3 coding DNA: TGTGCCAGCAGCCCCTACGGGGGCGGGAATTCACCCCTCCACTTT. Its protein product is CASSPYGGGNSPLHF. The chain carries TRBV6-5 and TRBJ1-6; TRBD1 might be the D (6 bases). There are 15 residues in the CDR3. Trimming cost V 6 bases and J 7 bases, with 16 bases left between them. Germline V CDR1 and CDR2: MNHEY, SVGAGI.

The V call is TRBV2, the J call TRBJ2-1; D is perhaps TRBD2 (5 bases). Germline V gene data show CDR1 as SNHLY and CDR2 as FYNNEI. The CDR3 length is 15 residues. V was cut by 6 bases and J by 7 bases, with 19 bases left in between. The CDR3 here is CASSPMDWISNEQFF. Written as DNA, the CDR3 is TGTGCCAGCAGCCCTATGGACTGGATCTCAAATGAGCAGTTCTTC.

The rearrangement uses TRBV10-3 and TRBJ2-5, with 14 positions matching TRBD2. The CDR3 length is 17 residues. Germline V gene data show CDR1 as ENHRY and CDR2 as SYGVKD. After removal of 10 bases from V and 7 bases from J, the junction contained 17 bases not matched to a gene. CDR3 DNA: TGTGCCACCAGGGCGGGGACTAGCGGGGGCCCCAAGGGGACCCAGTACTTC. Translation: CATRAGTSGGPKGTQYF.

The CDR3 nucleotides read TGTGCCAGCAATTGGCAGACTAATGAAAAACTGTTTTTT. Encoded protein: CASNWQTNEKLFF. The chain joins TRBV2 to TRBJ1-4, with unresolved D. Between the trimmed V and J ends, which lost 7 bases and 2 bases, there was a span of 8 bases. Germline lookup yields CDR1 SNHLY and CDR2 FYNNEI. This CDR3 is 13 amino acids long.

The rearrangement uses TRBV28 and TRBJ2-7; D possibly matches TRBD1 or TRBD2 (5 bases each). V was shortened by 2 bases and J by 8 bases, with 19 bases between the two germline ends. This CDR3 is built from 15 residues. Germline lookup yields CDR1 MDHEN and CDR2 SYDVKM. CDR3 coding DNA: TGTGCCAGCAGTTTACCCCTAAGGGCCCAGGGACAGCAGTACTTC. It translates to CASSLPLRAQGQQYF.

The DNA for the CDR3 is TGTGCCTGGGGGGAGGACTCCTTTGGAGCCTACGAGCAGTACTTC. Protein: CAWGEDSFGAYEQYF. The rearrangement links TRBV30 to TRBJ2-7, with D perhaps matching TRBD2 (6 bases). CDR1 GTSNPN and CDR2 SVGIG come from the germline V gene (reference sequence). The V end lost 5 bases, the J end lost 2 bases, and 19 bases lay between the germline ends. This CDR3 region has 15 residues.

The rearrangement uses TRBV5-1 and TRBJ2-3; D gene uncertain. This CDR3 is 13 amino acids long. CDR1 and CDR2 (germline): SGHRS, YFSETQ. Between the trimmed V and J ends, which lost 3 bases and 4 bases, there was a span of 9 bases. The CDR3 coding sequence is TGCGCCAGCAGCTCTATAGCCGCAGATACGCAGTATTTT. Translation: CASSSIAADTQYF.

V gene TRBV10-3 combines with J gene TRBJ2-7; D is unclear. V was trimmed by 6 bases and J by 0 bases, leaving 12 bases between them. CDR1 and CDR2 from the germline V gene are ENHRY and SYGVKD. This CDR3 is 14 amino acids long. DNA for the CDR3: TGTGCCATCAGCCCTCCGGATCCCTCCTACGAGCAGTACTTC. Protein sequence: CAISPPDPSYEQYF.

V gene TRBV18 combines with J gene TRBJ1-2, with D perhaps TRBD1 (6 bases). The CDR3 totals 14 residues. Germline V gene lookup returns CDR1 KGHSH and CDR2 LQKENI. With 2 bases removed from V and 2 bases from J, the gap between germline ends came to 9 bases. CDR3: CASSPNTGNYGYTF. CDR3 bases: TGTGCCAGCTCACCAAATACAGGGAACTATGGCTACACCTTC.

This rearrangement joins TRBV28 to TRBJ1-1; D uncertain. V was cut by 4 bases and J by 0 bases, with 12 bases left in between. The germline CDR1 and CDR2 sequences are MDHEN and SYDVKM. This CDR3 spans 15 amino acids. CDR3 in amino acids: CASSSLASLNTEAFF. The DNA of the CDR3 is TGTGCCAGCAGTTCCCTAGCGAGTTTGAACACTGAAGCTTTCTTT. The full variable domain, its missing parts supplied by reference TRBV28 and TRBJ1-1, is DVKVTQSSRYLVKRTGEKVFLECVQDMDHENMFWYRQDPGLGLRLIYFSYDVKMKEKGDIPEGYSVSREKKERFSLILESASTNQTSMYLCASSSLASLNTEAFFGQGTRLTVV.

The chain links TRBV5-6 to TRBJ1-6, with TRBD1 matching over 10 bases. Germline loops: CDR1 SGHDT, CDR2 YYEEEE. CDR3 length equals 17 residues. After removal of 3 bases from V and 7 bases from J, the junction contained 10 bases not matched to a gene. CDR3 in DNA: TGTGCCAGCAGCTGGGGACAGGGGATCGGGGGAAATTCACCCCTCCACTTT. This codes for CASSWGQGIGGNSPLHF.

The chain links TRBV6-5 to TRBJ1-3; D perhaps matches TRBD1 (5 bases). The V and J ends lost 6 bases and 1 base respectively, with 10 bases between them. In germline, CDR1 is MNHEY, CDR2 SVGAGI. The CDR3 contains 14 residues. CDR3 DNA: TGTGCCAGCAGGCCGGGGGGATCTGGAAACACCATATATTTT. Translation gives CASRPGGSGNTIYF.

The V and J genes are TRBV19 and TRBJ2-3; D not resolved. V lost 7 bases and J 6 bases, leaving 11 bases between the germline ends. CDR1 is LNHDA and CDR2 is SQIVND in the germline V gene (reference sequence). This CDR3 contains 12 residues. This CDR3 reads CASTGPLDTQYF. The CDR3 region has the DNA TGTGCCAGTACCGGCCCACTGGATACGCAGTATTTT.

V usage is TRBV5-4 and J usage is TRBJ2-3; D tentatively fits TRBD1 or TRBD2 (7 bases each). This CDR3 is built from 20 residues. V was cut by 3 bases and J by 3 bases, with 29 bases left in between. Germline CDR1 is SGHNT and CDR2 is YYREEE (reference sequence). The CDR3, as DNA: TGTGCCAGCAGCTCCCCCGGGCGACAGGGAGTGGGTAGCGGGACAGATACGCAGTATTTT. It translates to CASSSPGRQGVGSGTDTQYF.

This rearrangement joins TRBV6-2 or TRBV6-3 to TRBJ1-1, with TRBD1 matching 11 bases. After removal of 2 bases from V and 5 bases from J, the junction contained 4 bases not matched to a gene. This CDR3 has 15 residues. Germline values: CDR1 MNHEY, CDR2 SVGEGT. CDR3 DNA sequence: TGTGCCAGCAGTTACGGGGACAGGGGGTATACTGAAGCTTTCTTT. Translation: CASSYGDRGYTEAFF.

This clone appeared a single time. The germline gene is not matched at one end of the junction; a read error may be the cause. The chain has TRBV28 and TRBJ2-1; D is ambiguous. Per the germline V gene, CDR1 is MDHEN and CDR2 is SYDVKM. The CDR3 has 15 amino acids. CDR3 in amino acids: CASSLYKKHYSEQFF. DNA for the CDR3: TGTGCCAGCAGTTTATACAAGAAACATTACAGTGAGCAGTTCTTC.

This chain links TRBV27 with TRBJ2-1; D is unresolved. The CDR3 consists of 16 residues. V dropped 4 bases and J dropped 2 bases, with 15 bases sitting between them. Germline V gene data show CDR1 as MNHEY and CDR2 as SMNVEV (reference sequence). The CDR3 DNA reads TGTGCCAGCAGTTCCCCCCGGCAGACTGCCTACAATGAGCAGTTCTTC. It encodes CASSSPRQTAYNEQFF.

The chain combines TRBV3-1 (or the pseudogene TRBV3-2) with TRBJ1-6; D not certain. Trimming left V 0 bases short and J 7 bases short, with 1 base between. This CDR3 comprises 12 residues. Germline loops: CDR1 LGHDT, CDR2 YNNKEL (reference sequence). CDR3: CASSQDNSPLHF. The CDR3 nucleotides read TGTGCCAGCAGCCAAGACAATTCACCCCTCCACTTT.

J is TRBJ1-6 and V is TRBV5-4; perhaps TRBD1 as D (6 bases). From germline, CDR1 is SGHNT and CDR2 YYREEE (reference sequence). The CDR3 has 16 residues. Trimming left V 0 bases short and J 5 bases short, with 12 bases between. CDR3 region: CASSLGPGVDNSPLHF. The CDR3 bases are TGTGCCAGCAGCTTGGGTCCAGGGGTGGATAATTCACCCCTCCACTTT.

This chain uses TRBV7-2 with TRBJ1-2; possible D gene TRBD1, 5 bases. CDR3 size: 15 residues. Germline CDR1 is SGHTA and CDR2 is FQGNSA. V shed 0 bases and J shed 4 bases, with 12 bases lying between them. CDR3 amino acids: CASSLAGQGGYGYTF. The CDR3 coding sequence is TGTGCCAGCAGCTTAGCGGGGCAGGGTGGCTATGGCTACACCTTC.

CDR3 sequence (DNA): TGTGCCAGCCAGTATCAGCGGGGGGGCACCGGGGAGCTGTTTTTT. It encodes CASQYQRGGTGELFF. The V call is TRBV6-5, the J call TRBJ2-2; 10 bases map to TRBD2. Germline CDR1 and CDR2: MNHEY and SVGAGI. V shed 8 bases and J 4 bases; nucleotides not matched to a gene: 7. This CDR3 is built from 15 residues.

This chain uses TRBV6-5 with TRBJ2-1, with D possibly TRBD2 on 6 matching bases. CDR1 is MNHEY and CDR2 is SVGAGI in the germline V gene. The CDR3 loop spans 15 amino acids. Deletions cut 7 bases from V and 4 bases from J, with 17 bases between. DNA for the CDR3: TGTGCCAGCAAGCGCGACTTGGGACTTTACAATGAGCAGTTCTTC. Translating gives CASKRDLGLYNEQFF.

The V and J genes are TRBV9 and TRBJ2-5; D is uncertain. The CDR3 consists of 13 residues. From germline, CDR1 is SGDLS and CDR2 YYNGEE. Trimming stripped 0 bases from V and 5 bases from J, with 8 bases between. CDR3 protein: CASSVGVVETQYF. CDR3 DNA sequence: TGTGCCAGCAGCGTAGGAGTGGTTGAGACCCAGTACTTC.

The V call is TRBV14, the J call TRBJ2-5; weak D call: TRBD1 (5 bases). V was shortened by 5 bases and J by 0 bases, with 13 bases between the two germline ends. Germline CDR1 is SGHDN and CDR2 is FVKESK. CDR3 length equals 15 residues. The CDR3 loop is CASSAHSGYQETQYF. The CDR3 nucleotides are TGTGCCAGCAGCGCCCATTCAGGGTACCAAGAGACCCAGTACTTC.

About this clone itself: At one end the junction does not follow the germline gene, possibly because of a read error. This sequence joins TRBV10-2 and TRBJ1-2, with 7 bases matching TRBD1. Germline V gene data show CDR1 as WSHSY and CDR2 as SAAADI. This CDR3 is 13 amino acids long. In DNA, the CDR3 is TGCGCCAGCAGTCCCCAGGGGGAATATGGCCACACCTTC. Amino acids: CASSPQGEYGHTF.

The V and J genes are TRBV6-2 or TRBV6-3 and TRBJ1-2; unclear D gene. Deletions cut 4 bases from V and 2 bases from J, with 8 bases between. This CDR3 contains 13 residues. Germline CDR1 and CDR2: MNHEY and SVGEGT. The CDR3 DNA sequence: TGTGCCAGCAGTTTAGGGCTGAACTATGGCTACACCTTC. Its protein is CASSLGLNYGYTF.

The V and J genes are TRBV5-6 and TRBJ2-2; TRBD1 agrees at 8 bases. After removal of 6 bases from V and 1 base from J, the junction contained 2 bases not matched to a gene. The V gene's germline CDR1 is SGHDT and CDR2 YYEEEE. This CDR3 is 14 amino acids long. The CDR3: CASTGTGNTGELFF. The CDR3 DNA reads TGTGCCAGCACCGGGACAGGGAACACCGGGGAGCTGTTTTTT.

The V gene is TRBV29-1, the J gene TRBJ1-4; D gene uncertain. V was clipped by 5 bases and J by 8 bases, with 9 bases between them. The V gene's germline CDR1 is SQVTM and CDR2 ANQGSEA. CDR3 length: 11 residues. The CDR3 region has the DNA TGCAGCGTTTGGGAATTCGAAAAACTGTTTTTT. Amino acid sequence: CSVWEFEKLFF.